Listed below are T cell receptor beta chains from one sample, sequenced in a study of cytomegalovirus exposure and HLA in healthy donors. Sequenced by immunoSEQ multiplex PCR; TCRdb stores in-frame clones only, minus some. The profile shows around 130,000 clones, around 85% of them singletons. Sequencing was done on a sample of PBMCs. These TCRs come from a woman aged 25 to 45 in good health and CMV-seronegative. Each CDR3 is given with its conserved first and last residue. Each record gives: CDR3 length, J gene, D gene, V gene, clone size, CDR3 protein, CDR3 DNA. The D gene is left open where the match is weak. Only part of the rows carry a size: once, few, many, or a class if the clone is expanded.

>16|TRBJ1-2|.|TRBV30|.
CAWSALSGRGEHGYTF
TGTGCCTGGAGTGCCCTCTCCGGCCGGGGTGAGCATGGCTACACCTTC
>15|TRBJ2-3|.|TRBV19|.
CASKPRPDSGNTQYF
TGTGCCAGTAAACCTCGGCCTGATAGCGGTAATACGCAGTATTTT
>14|TRBJ2-7|TRBD1|TRBV29-1|.
CSGTTTGTGGEQYF
TGCAGCGGCACTACCACCGGGACAGGGGGCGAGCAGTACTTC
>15|TRBJ2-1|TRBD1|TRBV2|.
CASSTTGVRYNEQFF
TGTGCCAGCAGCACGACAGGGGTTAGGTACAATGAGCAGTTCTTC
>15|TRBJ1-2|TRBD1|TRBV9|.
CASSVGSGGNYGYTF
TGTGCCAGCAGCGTAGGTTCAGGGGGAAACTATGGCTACACCTTC
>15|TRBJ1-5|.|TRBV11-2|.
CASSLVNGGTQPQHF
TGTGCCAGCAGCCTCGTAAACGGGGGGACCCAGCCCCAGCATTTT
>16|TRBJ2-1|.|TRBV27|.
CASRPQLASPYGEQFF
TGTGCCAGCAGACCCCAACTAGCCTCACCCTATGGTGAGCAGTTCTTC
>15|TRBJ2-1|TRBD2|TRBV6-5|once
CASSYGTSGYNEQFF
TGTGCCAGCAGTTACGGGACTAGCGGATACAATGAGCAGTTCTTC
>15|TRBJ1-2|TRBD1|TRBV19|.
CASSIVRDRTYGYTF
TGTGCCAGTAGTATAGTAAGGGACAGGACCTATGGCTACACCTTC
>14|TRBJ2-2|.|TRBV5-1|.
CASSPDVSAGELFF
TGCGCCAGCAGCCCTGACGTTAGCGCCGGGGAGCTGTTTTTT
>15|TRBJ1-1|TRBD1|TRBV10-3|.
CAIRGDRETNTEAFF
TGTGCCATCCGAGGGGACAGGGAGACGAACACTGAAGCTTTCTTT
>15|TRBJ1-2|TRBD1|TRBV5-6|.
CASSSLQGAGGGYTF
TGTGCCAGCAGCTCGCTTCAGGGGGCTGGGGGTGGCTACACCTTC
>13|TRBJ1-1|TRBD1|TRBV6-5|.
CASYGTGGPEAFF
TGTGCCAGCTACGGGACAGGGGGCCCTGAAGCTTTCTTT
>15|TRBJ1-2|.|TRBV5-7|.
CASSFDRNTNYGYTF
TGTGCCAGCAGCTTCGACAGGAATACTAACTATGGCTACACCTTC
>13|TRBJ1-2|TRBD1|TRBV19|few
CASRTRQGYGYTF
TGTGCCAGTAGAACAAGACAGGGCTATGGCTACACCTTC
>14|TRBJ2-3|.|TRBV7-9|.
CASSLATTGDTQYF
TGTGCCAGCAGCTTAGCAACGACGGGAGATACGCAGTATTTT
>16|TRBJ2-7|TRBD1|TRBV18|few
CASSPPEGALHYEQYF
TGTGCCAGCTCACCACCCGAGGGGGCGCTACATTACGAGCAGTACTTC
>15|TRBJ2-7|TRBD1|TRBV18|.
CASSPQGATNYEQYF
TGTGCCAGCTCACCCCAGGGGGCTACTAACTACGAGCAGTACTTC
>13|TRBJ1-4|.|TRBV7-3|.
CASSQWGGEKLFF
TGTGCCAGCAGCCAATGGGGGGGTGAAAAACTGTTTTTT
>15|TRBJ1-1|.|TRBV19|.
CASIEGGLTNTEAFF
TGTGCCAGTATAGAGGGGGGACTAACGAACACTGAAGCTTTCTTT
>18|TRBJ1-2|TRBD1|TRBV23-1|.
CASPPPRQGVTPPYGYTF
TGCGCCAGCCCTCCCCCCCGGCAGGGGGTCACCCCCCCTTATGGCTACACCTTC
>15|TRBJ2-5|TRBD1|TRBV6-1|.
CASSEVRDREETQYF
TGTGCCAGCAGTGAAGTAAGGGACAGGGAAGAGACCCAGTACTTC
>15|TRBJ2-1|TRBD1|TRBV13|once
CASSFRTGGYNEQFF
TGTGCCAGCAGCTTTAGGACAGGGGGTTACAATGAGCAGTTCTTC
>11|TRBJ2-7|.|TRBV20-1|.
CSARQGREQYF
TGCAGTGCTAGACAGGGAAGAGAGCAGTACTTC
>15|TRBJ2-7|.|TRBV18|.
CASSPLEIPPYEQYF
TGTGCCAGCTCACCTTTAGAGATCCCTCCCTACGAGCAGTACTTC
>17|TRBJ2-7|TRBD2|TRBV12-5|.
CASVPGLAVKSSYEQYF
TGTGCTAGTGTCCCTGGGCTAGCGGTTAAGAGCTCCTACGAGCAGTACTTC
>15|TRBJ1-4|TRBD1|TRBV5-1|.
CASSFGQGVEEKLFF
TGCGCCAGCAGTTTTGGACAGGGGGTTGAAGAAAAACTGTTTTTT
>17|TRBJ1-6|.|TRBV7-9|.
CASSGGAPSSYNSPLHF
TGTGCCAGCAGCGGGGGGGCCCCGAGCTCCTATAATTCACCCCTCCACTTT
>15|TRBJ1-3|.|TRBV18|.
CASSPGWDYGNTIYF
TGTGCCAGCTCACCAGGCTGGGACTATGGAAACACCATATATTTT
>15|TRBJ2-3|TRBD2|TRBV11-2|.
CASSIERGAADTQYF
TGTGCCAGCAGCATCGAGCGGGGGGCCGCGGATACGCAGTATTTT
>12|TRBJ2-5|.|TRBV5-8|once
CASSLGRGTQYF
TGTGCCAGCAGCTTGGGAAGGGGGACCCAGTACTTC
>15|TRBJ1-1|TRBD1|TRBV7-9|.
CASSPWTGLNTEAFF
TGTGCCAGCAGCCCATGGACAGGTTTGAACACTGAAGCTTTCTTT
>16|TRBJ2-3|TRBD2|TRBV2|.
CASRAGLAGARYTQYF
TGTGCCAGCAGGGCGGGACTAGCGGGGGCCAGGTATACGCAGTATTTT
>13|TRBJ2-7|TRBD2|TRBV7-9|.
CASSLGLAREQYF
TGTGCCAGCAGCTTGGGACTAGCGAGGGAGCAGTACTTC
>14|TRBJ1-1|.|TRBV5-1|.
CASSLGSMNTEAFF
TGCGCCAGCAGCTTGGGCAGTATGAACACTGAAGCTTTCTTT
>15|TRBJ1-2|TRBD1|TRBV19|.
CASSPRQGQTDGYTF
TGTGCCAGTAGTCCCCGACAGGGGCAGACGGATGGCTACACCTTC
>16|TRBJ1-2|.|TRBV12-5|.
CASGLGQRVGAYGYTF
TGTGCTAGTGGTTTGGGGCAGCGGGTGGGAGCCTATGGCTACACCTTC
>14|TRBJ1-5|.|TRBV19|.
CASNFRVGNQPQHF
TGTGCCAGTAACTTCAGGGTGGGAAATCAGCCCCAGCATTTT
>15|TRBJ2-5|TRBD1|TRBV6-5|.
CASRIGGQYQETQYF
TGTGCCAGCAGAATAGGGGGCCAGTACCAAGAGACCCAGTACTTC
>14|TRBJ1-5|TRBD1|TRBV7-8|.
CASSLGGGQGPPVF
TGTGCCAGCAGCTTAGGAGGGGGACAGGGGCCCCCTGTTTTT
>15|TRBJ1-5|TRBD1|TRBV7-6|.
CASSLQGGSNQPQHF
TGTGCCAGCAGCTTACAAGGGGGCAGCAATCAGCCCCAGCATTTT
>17|TRBJ2-5|TRBD2|TRBV7-8|.
CASSLEERGFVRQAQYF
TGTGCCAGCAGCCTCGAGGAGCGGGGCTTTGTTCGGCAGGCCCAGTACTTC
>16|TRBJ2-1|.|TRBV2|.
CASSAWGGGSYNEQFF
TGTGCCAGCAGTGCCTGGGGAGGGGGGTCCTACAATGAGCAGTTCTTC
>15|TRBJ1-4|.|TRBV6-5|.
CASRTNRAYNEKLFF
TGTGCCAGCCGAACAAACAGGGCCTATAATGAAAAACTGTTTTTT
>15|TRBJ2-1|TRBD2|TRBV2|.
CASSLTSGGYNEQFF
TGTGCCAGCAGTCTGACTAGCGGGGGTTACAATGAGCAGTTCTTC
>13|TRBJ1-1|.|TRBV19|once
CASSTGRDTEAFF
TGTGCCAGTAGTACCGGGAGGGACACTGAAGCTTTCTTT
>14|TRBJ1-1|TRBD1|TRBV7-8|.
CASSSRTGNTEAFF
TGTGCCAGCAGCTCCCGGACAGGGAACACTGAAGCTTTCTTT
>16|TRBJ2-3|TRBD2|TRBV5-1|.
CASSPEWTSGADTQYF
TGCGCCAGCAGCCCCGAATGGACTAGCGGGGCAGATACGCAGTATTTT
>14|TRBJ2-1|TRBD2|TRBV9|.
CASSRLAGDNEQFF
TGTGCCAGCAGCAGACTAGCGGGGGACAATGAGCAGTTCTTC
>14|TRBJ1-2|TRBD1|TRBV6-5|.
CASSGGQGHYGYTF
TGTGCCAGCAGCGGCGGACAGGGGCACTATGGCTACACCTTC
>15|TRBJ2-5|TRBD1|TRBV7-9|.
CASSFGTGAQETQYF
TGTGCCAGCAGCTTCGGGACAGGGGCGCAAGAGACCCAGTACTTC
>15|TRBJ2-5|.|TRBV7-2|.
CASSLAPLQGETQYF
TGTGCCAGCAGCTTAGCGCCTCTTCAGGGGGAGACCCAGTACTTC
>15|TRBJ2-7|TRBD1|TRBV5-1|.
CASSKQGAGVYEQYF
TGCGCCAGCAGCAAGCAGGGGGCTGGAGTCTACGAGCAGTACTTC
>14|TRBJ2-7|TRBD1|TRBV30|.
CAWIPDRGSYEQYF
TGTGCCTGGATCCCCGACAGGGGGAGCTACGAGCAGTACTTC
>14|TRBJ2-7|.|TRBV10-3|.
CAISERTGMYEQYF
TGTGCCATCAGTGAAAGAACAGGGATGTACGAGCAGTACTTC
>16|TRBJ1-5|.|TRBV30|.
CAWSGPQGPSNQPQHF
TGTGCCTGGAGTGGCCCACAGGGTCCTAGCAATCAGCCCCAGCATTTT
>13|TRBJ2-7|.|TRBV7-6|.
CASSAGGTYEQYF
TGTGCCAGCAGCGCCGGGGGAACCTACGAGCAGTACTTC